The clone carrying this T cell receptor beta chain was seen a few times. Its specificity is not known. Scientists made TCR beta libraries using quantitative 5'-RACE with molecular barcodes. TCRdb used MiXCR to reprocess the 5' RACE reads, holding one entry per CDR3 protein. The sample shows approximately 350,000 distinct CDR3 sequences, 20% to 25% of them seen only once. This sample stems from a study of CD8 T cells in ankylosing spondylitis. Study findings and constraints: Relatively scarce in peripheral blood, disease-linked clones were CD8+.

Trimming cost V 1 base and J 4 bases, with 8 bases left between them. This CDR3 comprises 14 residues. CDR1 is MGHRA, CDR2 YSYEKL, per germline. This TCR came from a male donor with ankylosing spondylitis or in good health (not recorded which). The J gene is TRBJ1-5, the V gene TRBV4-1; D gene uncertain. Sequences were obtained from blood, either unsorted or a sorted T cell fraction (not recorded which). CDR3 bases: TGCGCCAGCAGCCAAGTTTGGGAAAATCAGCCCCAGCATTTT. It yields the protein CASSQVWENQPQHF.